The present T cell receptor (beta chain) was sequenced within a study of blood T cell repertoires in COVID-19. Study-wide context: T cells, B-cell-depleted T cells, or PBMCs supplied cDNA or gDNA.

In the authors' methods: The assay estimated nucleated cells by amplifying reference gene primers. Assay used: immunoSEQ multiplex PCR; TCRdb lists only in-frame clones, some missing. V and J calls plus clone size are reproduced from that table; the DNA served to infer D and trimming. Of 70,000 to 90,000 clones listed, approximately 84% are singletons. The V gene end was trimmed by 3 bases and the J gene end by 8 bases; junction bases not matched to a gene: 19. Germline V gives CDR1 DFQATT, CDR2 SNEGSKA (reference sequence). CDR3 length equals 19 residues. This sequence joins TRBV20-1 and TRBJ2-1; 13 bases align to TRBD2. Sequenced material: peripheral blood. The receptor's source is a human donor in a cohort sampled during active COVID-19. The CDR3 loop reads CSASQGLAGNPSRFYEQFF. CDR3 in DNA: TGCAGTGCTAGTCAGGGACTAGCGGGAAATCCGTCCCGTTTCTATGAGCAGTTCTTC.